This T cell receptor beta chain was captured in a study of OX40 agonist ivuxolimab in advanced cancers. The assay was immunoSEQ multiplex PCR, and TCRdb's table has in-frame clones only and misses some. The table records about 120,000 clones, about 94% of them present only once. The CDR3 is 15 residues long. Germline V gene lookup returns CDR1 SGHNT and CDR2 YYREEE (reference sequence). V lost 2 bases and J lost 6; bases outside the gene matches: 8. Study-level points and caveats: At 0.1 to 3.0 mg/kg and by week 6, clonal expansion occurred in CD4+ and CD8+ blood T cells.

Comment on this clone: What it binds is unknown.

The clonotype was recovered from an adult with an advanced solid tumor such as melanoma, head and neck, liver or kidney cancer. The rearrangement joins TRBV5-4 to TRBJ1-2; the match to TRBD1 covers 9 bases. Sequences were derived from CD4+ or CD8+ T cells sorted from blood, sampled in a trial of the OX40 agonist ivuxolimab. The CDR3: CASSLDRGTAHGYTF. The CDR3, as DNA: TGTGCCAGCAGCTTAGACAGGGGGACAGCGCATGGCTACACCTTC.